This TCR beta chain was profiled in a study of T cells in Graves' hyperthyroidism and ophthalmopathy. Findings of the study overall: In the blood, most expanded thyroid clonotypes above 0.001 appeared as well.

The V end was cut by 7 bases, the J end by 4 bases, with 19 bases between. Germline V CDR1 and CDR2: SQVTM, ANQGSEA. The CDR3 is 15 residues long. This clonotype has a count of ten or more. Its cognate antigen is unknown. RNA transcripts were the template for amplifying TCR beta CDR3 regions. TCR CDR3 regions were first amplified by RT-PCR with HTBI primers. TCRdb used MiXCR to reprocess the multiplex PCR reads, holding one entry per CDR3 protein. This sample has hundreds of thousands of distinct CDR3 sequences, with roughly a third found just once. The rearrangement links TRBV29-1 to TRBJ1-4, with D perhaps matching TRBD1 (5 bases). The clonotype was recovered from a woman in her forties with Graves' hyperthyroidism. Material: blood. The CDR3 region has the DNA TGCAGCGCCAAAACGGGGGGACCCTTTAATGAAAAACTGTTTTTT. Translated, it gives CSAKTGGPFNEKLFF.